The 17 T cell receptor beta chains listed next were all sequenced from one sample in a study of blood T cell repertoires in COVID-19. Repertoires were generated with immunoSEQ multiplex PCR, while TCRdb's copy carries only in-frame clones and drops some. The sample lists roughly 280,000 clones; roughly 87% were seen once. Sequences were obtained from peripheral blood. The receptors come from a woman aged 45-60 years who had recovered from COVID-19.

The rearrangement uses TRBV19 and TRBJ2-2, with D unresolved. Trimming stripped 3 bases from V and 4 bases from J, with 9 bases between. Germline lookup yields CDR1 LNHDA and CDR2 SQIVND (reference sequence). The CDR3 consists of 14 residues. CDR3 protein: CASSIQLPTGELFF. The CDR3 nucleotides read TGTGCCAGTAGTATCCAACTTCCCACCGGGGAGCTGTTTTTT.

V gene TRBV29-1 combines with J gene TRBJ2-2; possible D gene TRBD2, 5 bases. Trimming took 7 bases from V and 7 from J, leaving 16 bases between them. This CDR3 has 13 residues. Germline V gene sequence: CDR1 SQVTM, CDR2 ANQGSEA. In DNA form, the CDR3 reads TGCAGCGCTTCAGCGGCTTCCGTCGGGGAGCTGTTTTTT. This translates into CSASAASVGELFF.

This chain links TRBV19 with TRBJ1-6, with unresolved D. This CDR3 spans 15 amino acids. The germline V gene encodes CDR1 LNHDA and CDR2 SQIVND (reference sequence). Deletions cut 3 bases from V and 4 bases from J, with 10 bases between. The CDR3 DNA is TGTGCCAGTAGTATCCCTGACGGGTATAATTCACCCCTCCACTTT. Residues: CASSIPDGYNSPLHF.

The V and J genes are TRBV7-3 and TRBJ2-2; D gene unclear. Trimming stripped 5 bases from V and 3 bases from J, with 10 bases between. The CDR3 contains 14 residues. Germline V CDR1 and CDR2: SGHTA, FQGTGA. The CDR3 DNA follows: TGTGCCAGCAGCCCCCCCGAGGACACCGGGGAGCTGTTTTTT. It specifies CASSPPEDTGELFF.

The gene calls are TRBV28 and TRBJ1-3; D ambiguous. The CDR3 is 14 amino acids. The germline V gene has CDR1 MDHEN and CDR2 SYDVKM. Deletions cut 4 bases from V and 0 bases from J, with 7 bases between. CDR3 protein: CASSSIYSGNTIYF. CDR3 coding DNA: TGTGCCAGCAGTTCTATATACTCTGGAAACACCATATATTTT.

The J gene is TRBJ2-2, the V gene TRBV11-2; weak D call: TRBD1 (6 bases). The CDR3 consists of 14 residues. The V end lost 6 bases, the J end lost 6 bases, and 14 bases lay between the germline ends. Germline V gene data show CDR1 as SGHAT and CDR2 as FQNNGV. Here the CDR3 DNA reads TGTGCCAGCAGTCCACAGGGTTTCGCCGGGGAGCTGTTTTTT. This encodes CASSPQGFAGELFF. Based on the CDR3 plus reference TRBV11-2 and TRBJ2-2, the full variable domain is EAGVAQSPRYKIIEKRQSVAFWCNPISGHATLYWYQQILGQGPKLLIQFQNNGVVDDSQLPKDRFSAERLKGVDSTLKIQPAKLEDSAVYLCASSPQGFAGELFFGEGSRLTVL.

V usage is TRBV7-2 and J usage is TRBJ1-2, with 7 bases lining up with TRBD1. V lost 5 bases to trimming and J lost 3 bases; unmatched junction nucleotides: 6. Germline values: CDR1 SGHTA, CDR2 FQGNSA. The CDR3 contains 14 residues. CDR3 nucleotides: TGTGCCAGCAGCCCGCTTGGACAGGACTATGGCTACACCTTC. Translation gives CASSPLGQDYGYTF.

This clone is a singleton in its sample. V usage is TRBV7-2 and J usage is TRBJ2-1, with 8 bases identical to TRBD2. Germline V CDR1 and CDR2: SGHTA, FQGNSA. J was trimmed by 1 base and V by 2 bases; bases with no gene match: 10. This CDR3 is built from 18 residues. The CDR3 region is CASSLRMLGGGSYNEQFF. CDR3 DNA sequence: TGTGCCAGCAGCTTAAGGATGCTCGGGGGGGGGTCCTACAATGAGCAGTTCTTC.

V usage is TRBV2 and J usage is TRBJ1-1; a possible D gene is TRBD1 (6 bases). V was trimmed by 6 bases and J by 6 bases, leaving 17 bases between them. From germline, CDR1 is SNHLY and CDR2 FYNNEI. The CDR3 consists of 14 residues. CDR3 DNA sequence: TGTGCCAGCAGAAACCAGGGGCGCGGGCCTGAAGCTTTCTTT. It yields the protein CASRNQGRGPEAFF.

This sequence joins TRBV11-2 and TRBJ2-7; unclear D gene. Between the trimmed V and J ends, which lost 5 bases and 5 bases, there was a span of 7 bases. The germline V gene has CDR1 SGHAT and CDR2 FQNNGV. This CDR3 comprises 11 residues. This CDR3 is CASSTIHEQYF. CDR3 nucleotide sequence: TGTGCCAGCAGCACAATACACGAGCAGTACTTC.

The chain couples TRBV6-5 to TRBJ1-2; D is unclear. Germline CDR1 and CDR2: MNHEY and SVGAGI. The CDR3 is 11 residues long. Trimming took 7 bases from V and 4 from J, leaving 7 bases between them. In DNA form, the CDR3 reads TGTGCCAGCATTCGCGCCTATGGCTACACCTTC. It specifies CASIRAYGYTF.

V is TRBV5-4 and J is TRBJ1-1; no clear D gene. There are 14 residues in the CDR3. The V end was cut by 4 bases, the J end by 5 bases, with 15 bases between. CDR1 and CDR2 (germline): SGHNT, YYREEE (reference sequence). The CDR3 region has the DNA TGTGCCAGCAGCCAGGACGGGCCGGGGACTGAAGCTTTCTTT. Translated, it gives CASSQDGPGTEAFF.

The sample holds a few counts of this clone. V gene TRBV28 combines with J gene TRBJ1-5, with 8 bases matching TRBD1. CDR1 and CDR2 (germline): MDHEN, SYDVKM. V shed 7 bases, J shed 6 bases, and the junction held 11 bases outside the gene matches. The CDR3 sequence is 15 residues long. The CDR3 DNA follows: TGTGCCAGCATCCGGGCCGGACAGGGCGGTCAGCCCCAGCATTTT. Protein sequence: CASIRAGQGGQPQHF.

The chain recombines TRBV7-6 with TRBJ1-2, with 8 bases identical to TRBD1. The junction had 7 bases not matched to a gene; V was cut back by 3 bases and J by 7 bases. The germline gives CDR1 SGHVS, CDR2 FNYEAQ. The CDR3 extends over 14 amino acids. CDR3 sequence: CASSLSQGAGGYTF. The CDR3 region has the DNA TGTGCCAGCAGCTTGAGCCAGGGGGCAGGTGGCTACACCTTC. Variable domain in full (rest from reference TRBV7-6 and TRBJ1-2): GAGVSQSPRYKVTKRGQDVALRCDPISGHVSLYWYRQALGQGPEFLTYFNYEAQQDKSGLPNDRFSAERPEGSISTLTIQRTEQRDSAMYRCASSLSQGAGGYTFGSGTRLTVV.

The J gene is TRBJ2-2, the V gene TRBV30, with D possibly TRBD2 on 7 matching bases. The germline V gene has CDR1 GTSNPN and CDR2 SVGIG (reference sequence). Trimming removed 0 bases from V and 7 bases from J, with 15 bases in between. This CDR3 region has 15 residues. CDR3 region: CAWSVRGAMVGELFF. In DNA, the CDR3 is TGTGCCTGGAGTGTCCGGGGGGCGATGGTCGGGGAGCTGTTTTTT.

This sequence joins TRBV9 and TRBJ2-7; TRBD2 matches 9 bases. The germline gives CDR1 SGDLS, CDR2 YYNGEE. V shed 3 bases, J shed 4 bases, and the junction held 5 bases outside the gene matches. This CDR3 has 14 residues. The CDR3 sequence: CASSEGLAGYEQYF. The DNA for the CDR3 is TGTGCCAGCAGCGAGGGACTAGCAGGATACGAGCAGTACTTC.

The V call is TRBV27, the J call TRBJ1-2; 9 bases align to TRBD1. Trimming at V came to 6 bases and at J to 4 bases, leaving 3 bases not matched to a gene. The CDR3 extends over 13 amino acids. The V gene's germline CDR1 is MNHEY and CDR2 SMNVEV (reference sequence). This CDR3 is CASRGTGTYGYTF. The DNA of the CDR3 is TGTGCCAGCAGAGGGACAGGGACCTATGGCTACACCTTC.